This entry features one TCR beta chain sequence. Antigen specificity is unknown. Donation came from healthy Caucasian individuals in Russia who were aged 6 to 90. Total RNA was extracted at no less than 6 micrograms per sample. This sample was included in a study of blood T cells in healthy people across ages. General study findings and limits: A roughly linear fall in TCR beta diversity per million T cells was seen with increasing age.

A J-beta primer mix and a sample-barcoded 5' primer were used in a second PCR of roughly 7 to 12 cycles. The template-switch adaptor was a 5' adaptor with 12 random nucleotides. It tagged each cDNA molecule. TCRdb reprocessed the 5' RACE reads with MiXCR, giving one entry per CDR3 protein. The sample carries around 1.5 million distinct CDR3 sequences, roughly 64% recorded once. Germline V lookup: CDR1 MNHNS, CDR2 SASEGT. CDR3 length: 13 residues. The ends were cut back, 2 bases at V and 5 bases at J, with 9 bases in the middle. The specimen was blood. The J gene is TRBJ1-1, the V gene TRBV6-1; D gene ambiguous. This clonotype originated in a man aged 18 to 30 in good health. Written as DNA, the CDR3 is TGTGCCAGCAGTGAACGGCATGGGACTGAAGCTTTCTTT. It codes for CASSERHGTEAFF.